The 10 T cell receptor beta chains below all came from one sample that was sequenced in a study of beta chain features in type 1 diabetes. What was sequenced were expressed TCRB transcripts, since all of the isolated RNA had been reverse transcribed. The assay was immunoSEQ multiplex PCR, and TCRdb's table has in-frame clones only and misses some. Here the sample spans 350,000 to 450,000 clones, approximately 16% being singletons. Sequenced sample: naive CD4+ T cells from blood. The receptors here all came from a woman in her late teens or twenties in good health.

This chain connects TRBV27 to TRBJ2-7, with 8 bases aligning to TRBD1. CDR3 size: 14 residues. The V and J ends lost 4 bases and 4 bases, in that order; junction bases with no gene match: 6. Germline loops: CDR1 MNHEY, CDR2 SMNVEV (reference sequence). The CDR3 coding sequence is TGTGCCAGCAGTTCCTTCACAGGGGGATACGAGCAGTACTTC. Its protein product is CASSSFTGGYEQYF.

This clone was detected only a few times. V gene TRBV7-2 combines with J gene TRBJ1-5, with TRBD1 matching 7 bases. Germline values: CDR1 SGHTA, CDR2 FQGNSA. V lost 2 bases to trimming and J lost 3 bases; unmatched junction nucleotides: 4. This CDR3 has 15 residues. The CDR3 nucleotides read TGTGCCAGCAGCTTACAGGGACAGATCAATCAGCCCCAGCATTTT. Amino acids: CASSLQGQINQPQHF.

This clone appeared once. The chain links TRBV9 to TRBJ2-1; 10 positions agree with TRBD2. Looked up from germline, CDR1 is SGDLS and CDR2 is YYNGEE. CDR3 size: 16 residues. V lost 1 base and J lost 1; bases outside the gene matches: 2. CDR3 loop: CASSVIAGGSYNEQFF. CDR3 DNA: TGTGCCAGCAGCGTAATAGCGGGAGGTTCCTACAATGAGCAGTTCTTC.

This clone was observed a handful of times. The J gene is TRBJ1-1, the V gene TRBV29-1; D is ambiguous. Germline CDR1 SQVTM, CDR2 ANQGSEA. There are 13 residues in the CDR3. The V and J ends lost 6 bases and 10 bases respectively, with 21 bases between them. The CDR3 is CSVERALSSGAFF. The CDR3 nucleotides read TGCAGCGTGGAACGAGCTCTATCCTCCGGAGCTTTCTTT.

This chain connects TRBV5-1 to TRBJ1-2; no reliable D call. This CDR3 is 13 amino acids long. Germline-derived CDR1 and CDR2 are SGHRS and YFSETQ. The ends were cut back, 3 bases at V and 2 bases at J, with 8 bases in the middle. CDR3 nucleotides: TGCGCCAGCAGCTCCGGGGAGAACTATGGCTACACCTTC. Protein product: CASSSGENYGYTF.

This clone came up a few times. The V and J genes are TRBV5-6 and TRBJ1-5; 8 bases agree with TRBD1. With V trimmed by 3 bases and J by 3 bases, 8 bases remained unmatched. The CDR3 length is 16 residues. Germline V CDR1 and CDR2: SGHDT, YYEEEE. The CDR3 DNA sequence: TGTGCCAGCAGCTCTTCGGACAGGGTAAACAATCAGCCCCAGCATTTT. Protein product: CASSSSDRVNNQPQHF.

The chain recombines TRBV5-4 with TRBJ1-2, with 8 nucleotides matching TRBD1. Germline CDR1 SGHNT, CDR2 YYREEE (reference sequence). The CDR3 totals 13 residues. V shed 0 bases, J shed 8 bases, and the junction held 3 bases outside the gene matches. DNA of the CDR3: TGTGCCAGCAGCTTGGCAGGGGGCCGCGGCTACACCTTC. This translates into CASSLAGGRGYTF.

This clone has more than one count but fewer than ten. This chain links TRBV4-2 with TRBJ2-7; no clear D gene. Deletions cut 6 bases from V and 6 bases from J, with 9 bases between. This CDR3 has 11 amino acids. CDR1 is LGHNA and CDR2 is YNFKEQ in the germline V gene. The DNA for the CDR3 is TGTGCCAGCAGGCGAATCCGCGAGCAGTACTTC. Its protein product is CASRRIREQYF.

This clone was detected only a few times. The chain combines TRBV30 with TRBJ1-5; no clear D gene. CDR3 length: 13 residues. Trimming shortened V by 0 bases and J by 9 bases, and 12 bases separated the two germline ends. CDR1 is GTSNPN, CDR2 SVGIG, per germline (reference sequence). CDR3 nucleotide sequence: TGTGCCTGGAGTGTACTGGATTCGGGGCCCCAGCATTTT. Translated: CAWSVLDSGPQHF.

This clone occurred a few times. The chain recombines TRBV7-9 with TRBJ1-1, with no clear D. CDR1 is SEHNR and CDR2 is FQNEAQ in the germline V gene (reference sequence). The CDR3 is 14 amino acids. Between the trimmed V and J ends, which lost 3 bases and 0 bases, there was a span of 8 bases. The CDR3 region is CASSLRALNTEAFF. The CDR3 DNA sequence: TGTGCCAGCAGCTTGAGGGCCTTGAACACTGAAGCTTTCTTT.